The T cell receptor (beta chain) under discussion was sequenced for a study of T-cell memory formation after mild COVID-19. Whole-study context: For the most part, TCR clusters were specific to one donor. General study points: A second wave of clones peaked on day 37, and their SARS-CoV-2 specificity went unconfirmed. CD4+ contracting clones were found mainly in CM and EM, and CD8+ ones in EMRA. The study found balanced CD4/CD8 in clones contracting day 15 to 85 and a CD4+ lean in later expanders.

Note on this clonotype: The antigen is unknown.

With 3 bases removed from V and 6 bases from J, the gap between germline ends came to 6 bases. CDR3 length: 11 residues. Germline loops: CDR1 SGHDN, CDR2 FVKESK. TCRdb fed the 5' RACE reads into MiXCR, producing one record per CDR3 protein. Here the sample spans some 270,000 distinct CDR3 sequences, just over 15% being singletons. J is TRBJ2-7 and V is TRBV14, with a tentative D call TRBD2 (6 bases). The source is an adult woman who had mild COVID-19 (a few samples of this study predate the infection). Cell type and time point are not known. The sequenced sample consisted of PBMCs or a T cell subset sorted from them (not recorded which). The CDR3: CASSHGGEQYF. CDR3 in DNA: TGTGCCAGCAGCCACGGGGGCGAGCAGTACTTC. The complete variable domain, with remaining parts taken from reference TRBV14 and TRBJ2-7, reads EAGVTQFPSHSVIEKGQTVTLRCDPISGHDNLYWYRRVMGKEIKFLLHFVKESKQDESGMPNNRFLAERTGGTYSTLKVQPAELEDSGVYFCASSHGGEQYFGPGTRLTVT.